This T cell receptor (beta chain) was identified during a study of blood T cell repertoires in COVID-19 (dated by TCRdb to about 2020). With regard to the full study: Samples from collaborators originated in the United States, Italy and Spain and spanned both the acute and convalescent phases of COVID-19. Subjects who had been exposed to COVID-19, were actively infected with it, or had recovered from it provided the deeply sampled blood TCRbeta repertoires that made up the dataset. Sample metadata almost always included a de-identified subject ID, COVID-19 status, age in years and sex. Where available, HLA class I and class II types were obtained from metadata supplied by the sample provider rather than from assay-based typing. The repertoires were released in a freely available public database meant as a resource for research on the immune response to SARS-CoV-2. The samples were drawn from the first 160 participants of the ongoing ImmuneRACE study and from 1,254 subjects provided by 6 global collaborators. The material from the prospective study consisted of cDNA or gDNA derived from T cells, B-cell-depleted T cells, or PBMCs. What the research found in general, with its limitations: The quantity of clinical and demographic metadata differed by source and by participant and was supplied without curation.

Whole blood was collected in K2EDTA tubes by collaborating institutions according to the institutions' own protocols. For TCRbeta analysis, collaborators shipped samples in one of three forms: frozen whole blood, isolated PBMCs, or DNA extracted from either of those sample types. TCRbeta CDR3 regions were amplified from genomic DNA using the immunoSEQ Assay, a bias-controlled multiplex PCR. As for how the authors treated the data: Within the assay, amplification of reference gene primers was used to estimate how many nucleated cells each sample contained. To quantify the absolute abundance of each unique TCRbeta CDR3 rearrangement, sequence reads were collapsed and filtered. For each sample, productive Simpson clonality was calculated as the square root of Simpson's diversity index over productive rearrangements. The clones in this table, taken by TCRdb from immuneACCESS, are in-frame only. Not every clone is retained; where verified, under half of the shortfall comes from an unresolved V gene, and the cause of the rest is unknown. V and J calls and clone size follow that table, whereas D and trimming were derived from the DNA. The sample table shows more than 95,000 clones, and about 88% are seen once. Of the sample, over 1.5% falls within the top ten clones.

Notes on this clone: Its antigen specificity is not known. No much larger clone is present one base from it, and per-base qualities are unavailable.

Spanning cysteine to phenylalanine, the CDR3 consists of 15 amino acids. Only the CDR3 part of the read is kept: 45 bases, read in frame from the first base. Trimming costs V 4 bases and J 4 bases, and their ends lie 15 bases apart. The germline V gene supplies CDR1 SGHRS and CDR2 YFSETQ. This TCR was recovered from a human donor in a cohort sampled during active COVID-19. The V and J genes are TRBV5-1 and TRBJ1-5; TRBD1 is perhaps the D gene, given 6 matching bases. Sequencing was done on a sample of peripheral blood. The DNA reads as follows: TGCGCCAGCAGCCCCGAGGGGGATCCGAATCAGCCCCAGCATTTT. Translated, it gives CASSPEGDPNQPQHF.